This T cell receptor beta chain is from a study of T cell repertoires in cytomegalovirus infection. For the study at large: CMV epitopes that were recently identified and HLA-C-restricted were used alongside well-studied HLA-B-restricted ones. Matching HLA type and CMV infection were both indicated by public TCR beta signatures.

A single record per CDR3 protein comes from TCRdb applying MiXCR to the reads. The table includes about half a million distinct CDR3 sequences, 30% to 35% detected once. This clonotype has a handful of counts. Its antigen is undetermined. The CDR3 extends over 17 amino acids. Unmatched junction bases numbered 8, after V lost 0 bases and J lost 2 bases. The germline V gene encodes CDR1 SGDLS and CDR2 YYNGEE. V usage is TRBV9 and J usage is TRBJ2-5; 9 bases match TRBD2. The source is a human donor in good health (CMV status not recorded). Some clones in this sample may be carry-over from other donors' samples. This specimen consisted of cultured PBMCs, obtained from culture after CMV antigen stimulation. The CDR3 DNA reads as TGTGCCAGCAGCGTAGGACTAGCGGCCAACTTACAAGAGACCCAGTACTTC. Its translation is CASSVGLAANLQETQYF.